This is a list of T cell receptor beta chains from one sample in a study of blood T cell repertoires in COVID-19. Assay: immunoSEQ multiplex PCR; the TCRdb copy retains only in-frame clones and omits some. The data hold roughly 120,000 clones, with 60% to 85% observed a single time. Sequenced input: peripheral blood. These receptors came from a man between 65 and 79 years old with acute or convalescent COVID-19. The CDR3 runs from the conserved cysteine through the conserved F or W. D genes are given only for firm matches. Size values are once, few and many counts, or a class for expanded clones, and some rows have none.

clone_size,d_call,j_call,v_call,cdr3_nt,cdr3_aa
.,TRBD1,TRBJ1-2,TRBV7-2,TGTGCCAGCAGCTTAGATGGGACAGGGGCACGCGGCTACACCTTC,CASSLDGTGARGYTF
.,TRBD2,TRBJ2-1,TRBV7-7,TGTGCCAGCAGCTTCGCCCCCGGGACTAGCGGGAGCGGTGAGCAGTTCTTC,CASSFAPGTSGSGEQFF
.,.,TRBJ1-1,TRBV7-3,TGTGCCAGCGGTATAGTAACGAACACTGAAGCTTTCTTT,CASGIVTNTEAFF
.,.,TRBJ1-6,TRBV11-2,TGTGCCAGCAGCTCCCTCAGGGGTAGGGATTCACCCCTCCACTTT,CASSSLRGRDSPLHF
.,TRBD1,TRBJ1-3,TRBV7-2,TGTGCCAGCAGCTCGGGCGGGACAGCTGGAAACACCATATATTTT,CASSSGGTAGNTIYF
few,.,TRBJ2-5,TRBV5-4,TGTGCCAGCAGCTGGGGGACAAAAGAGACCCAGTACTTC,CASSWGTKETQYF
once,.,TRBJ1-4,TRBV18,TGTGCCAGCTCACCACCGTACGGGGAGACAGGCGAAAAACTGTTTTTT,CASSPPYGETGEKLFF
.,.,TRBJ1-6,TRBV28,TGTGCCAGCAGTTCGACAGCACTCAATTCACCCCTCCACTTT,CASSSTALNSPLHF
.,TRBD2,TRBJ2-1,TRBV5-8,TGTGCCAGCAGCTTTTGGCTAGCGGGATCTCAATCGTACAATGAGCAGTTCTTC,CASSFWLAGSQSYNEQFF
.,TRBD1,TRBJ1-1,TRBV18,TGTGCCAGCTCACGCACCGGGACAGGGGGCTTGGGCACTGAAGCTTTCTTT,CASSRTGTGGLGTEAFF
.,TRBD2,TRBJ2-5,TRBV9,TGTGCCAGCAGCGTAGGCGCGATAGCGGGAGAAGAGACCCAGTACTTC,CASSVGAIAGEETQYF
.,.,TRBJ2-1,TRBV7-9,TGTGCCAGCAGCTTATCGGGGGGCCTACCCTACAATGAGCAGTTCTTC,CASSLSGGLPYNEQFF
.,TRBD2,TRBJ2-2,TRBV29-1,TGCAGCGTTGAAGGGACTAGCGGGATAGACACCGGGGAGCTGTTTTTT,CSVEGTSGIDTGELFF
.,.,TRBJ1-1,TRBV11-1,TGTGCCAGCAGCTCCTCAGGGAACACTGAAGCTTTCTTT,CASSSSGNTEAFF
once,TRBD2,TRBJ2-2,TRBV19,TGTGCCAGTAGTACTCTAGCGGGGGCGAACACCGGGGAGCTGTTTTTT,CASSTLAGANTGELFF
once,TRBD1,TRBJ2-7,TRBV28,TGTGCCAGCAGTAAACCATTGCAGGGGGTAAACGAGCAGTACTTC,CASSKPLQGVNEQYF
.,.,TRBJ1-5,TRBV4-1,TGCGCCAGCAGCCAAGATCGGTCATATCAGCCCCAGCATTTT,CASSQDRSYQPQHF
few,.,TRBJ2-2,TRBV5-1,TGCGCCAGCAGCTTGGGGGTGTCGACGGCGGACACCGGGGAGCTGTTTTTT,CASSLGVSTADTGELFF
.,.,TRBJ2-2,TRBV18,TGTGCCAGCTCACCAGGCGGGATTCCTTCTACCGGGGAGCTGTTTTTT,CASSPGGIPSTGELFF
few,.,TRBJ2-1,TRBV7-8,TGTGCCAGCAGCTCCCTTGGGCCTTGGGAGCAGTTCTTC,CASSSLGPWEQFF
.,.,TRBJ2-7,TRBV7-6,TGTGCCAGCAGCTTAGTTAGTGGCGGCTACGAGCAGTACTTC,CASSLVSGGYEQYF
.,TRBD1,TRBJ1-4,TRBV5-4,TGTGCCAGCAGCTCGACAGGGGATTATGAAAAACTGTTTTTT,CASSSTGDYEKLFF
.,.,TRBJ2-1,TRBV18,TGTGCCAGCTCATACAACAATGAGCAGTTCTTC,CASSYNNEQFF
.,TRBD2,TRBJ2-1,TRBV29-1,TGCAGCGTGTGGGGGAGGGCCGATGAGCAGTTCTTC,CSVWGRADEQFF
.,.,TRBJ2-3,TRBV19,TGTGCCAGTAGTGTCCTAGTTGCAGATACGCAGTATTTT,CASSVLVADTQYF
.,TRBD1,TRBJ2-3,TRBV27,TGTGCCAGCAGTTGGACAGGGGGCACAGATACGCAGTATTTT,CASSWTGGTDTQYF
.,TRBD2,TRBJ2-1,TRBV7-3,TGTGCCAGCAGCTTACTAGCGGGAGGGGAGCAGTTCTTC,CASSLLAGGEQFF
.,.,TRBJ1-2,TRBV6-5,TGTGCCAGCAGTCCGGGGGGGGCCTATGGCTACACCTTC,CASSPGGAYGYTF
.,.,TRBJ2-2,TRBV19,TGTGCCAGTAGTCACAACCAGGGGTCCGGGGAGCTGTTTTTT,CASSHNQGSGELFF
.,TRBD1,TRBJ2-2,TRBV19,TGTGCCAGTAAAGACAGGGTTTTAACCGGGGAGCTGTTTTTT,CASKDRVLTGELFF
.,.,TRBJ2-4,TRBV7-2,TGTGCCAGCAGCTTAAGTCAGGACTTTCAGTACTTC,CASSLSQDFQYF
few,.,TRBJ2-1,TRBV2,TGTGCCAGCACAGAAGAAGGAGAGTTGGGTCGGTTCTTC,CASTEEGELGRFF
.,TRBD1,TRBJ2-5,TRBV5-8,TGTGCCAGCAGCTATAGGACAGGGAAGGTAGAGACCCAGTACTTC,CASSYRTGKVETQYF
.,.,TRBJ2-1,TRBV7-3,TGTGCCAGCAGCTACCAGGGAGGCGGCGGCACTGAGCAGTTCTTC,CASSYQGGGGTEQFF
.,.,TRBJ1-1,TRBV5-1,TGCGCCAGCAGCTATACCCCCTTACAGGAAACGGACACTGAAGCTTTCTTT,CASSYTPLQETDTEAFF
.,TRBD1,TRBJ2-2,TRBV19,TGTGCCAGTAGTAACCACGGGACAGGGGGAATCGGGGAGCTGTTTTTT,CASSNHGTGGIGELFF
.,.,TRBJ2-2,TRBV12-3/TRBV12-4,TGTGCCAGCAGCACAGGAAGCCGTGGGGAGCTGTTTTTT,CASSTGSRGELFF
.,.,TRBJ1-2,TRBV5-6,TGTGCCAGCAGCTTCGGGTCTCGCGACGTCCACACCTTC,CASSFGSRDVHTF
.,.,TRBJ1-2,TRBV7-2,TGTGCCAGCAGCTTCGGGGCGGCGGGGTGGGTTGGCTACACCTTC,CASSFGAAGWVGYTF
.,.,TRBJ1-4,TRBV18,TGTGCCAGCTCACAGTCGGCCCAGGGGAAGGAAAAACTGTTTTTT,CASSQSAQGKEKLFF
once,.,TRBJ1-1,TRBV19,TGTGCCAGTAGTATCTCTCTGAACACTGAAGCTTTCTTT,CASSISLNTEAFF
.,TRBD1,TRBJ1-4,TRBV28,TGTGCCAGCAGAGTCTTGGACAGGGCGGAGGAAAAACTGTTTTTT,CASRVLDRAEEKLFF
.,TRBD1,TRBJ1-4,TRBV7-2,TGTGCCAGCAGCTTCGCCGGGACAGGGAGTGAAAAACTGTTTTTT,CASSFAGTGSEKLFF
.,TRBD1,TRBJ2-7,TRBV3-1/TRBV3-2,TGTGCCAGCAGCCACGGGACAGCCTTTTACGAGCAGTACTTC,CASSHGTAFYEQYF
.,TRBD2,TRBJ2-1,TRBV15,TGTGCCACCAGCAGTCGGCTAGCGGGGAATGAGCAGTTCTTC,CATSSRLAGNEQFF
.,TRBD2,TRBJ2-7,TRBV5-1,TGCGCCAGCACCGCGGACGGGGGGACCTACGAGCAGTACTTC,CASTADGGTYEQYF
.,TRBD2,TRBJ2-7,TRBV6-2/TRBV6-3,TGTGCCAGCAGTTACGGCGGGGGGGACTACGAGCAGTACTTC,CASSYGGGDYEQYF
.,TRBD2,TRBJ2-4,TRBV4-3,TGCGCCAGCAGCCTAGGACTAGCGGGGGTCGTAGCCAAAAACATTCAGTACTTC,CASSLGLAGVVAKNIQYF
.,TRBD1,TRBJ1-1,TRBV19,TGTGCCAGTAGTATCATCTGGACAGGTTTTCTTATGAACACTGAAGCTTTCTTT,CASSIIWTGFLMNTEAFF